The rows below give T cell receptor beta chains drawn from one sample of a study of Graves' ophthalmopathy and Graves' hyperthyroidism. TCRdb called the multiplex PCR reads again in MiXCR, with one record for every CDR3 protein. The repertoire holds about 480,000 distinct CDR3 sequences, around 15% seen once, with roughly 10% in the top ten. Sequencing was carried out using blood. The receptors derive from a woman aged 25 to 39 with Graves' ophthalmopathy. CDR3s include the opening cysteine and the closing phenylalanine or tryptophan. The D gene is left open where the match is weak. Part of the rows lack a size; the others show once, few, many or a class for expanded clones.

CDR3aa: CAISDRGTETQYF
CDR3nt: TGTGCCATCAGCGACAGGGGGACAGAGACCCAGTACTTC
d_gene: TRBD1
abundance: -
v_gene: TRBV10-3
j_gene: TRBJ2-5

CDR3aa: CASSYSPGQDLNTIYF
CDR3nt: TGTGCCAGCAGTTATTCCCCGGGACAGGATTTAAACACCATATATTTT
d_gene: TRBD1
abundance: many
v_gene: TRBV6-5
j_gene: TRBJ1-3

CDR3aa: CASRVPGTYEQYF
CDR3nt: TGTGCCAGCAGAGTGCCAGGAACTTACGAGCAGTACTTC
d_gene: -
abundance: -
v_gene: TRBV6-2/TRBV6-3
j_gene: TRBJ2-7

CDR3aa: CASQSMNTGELFF
CDR3nt: TGTGCCAGCCAAAGCATGAACACCGGGGAGCTGTTTTTT
d_gene: -
abundance: many
v_gene: TRBV28
j_gene: TRBJ2-2

CDR3aa: CASSSPGTRGTEAFF
CDR3nt: TGTGCCAGCAGCTCTCCCGGGACCCGAGGGACTGAAGCTTTCTTT
d_gene: -
abundance: many
v_gene: TRBV12-3/TRBV12-4
j_gene: TRBJ1-1

CDR3aa: CASSPPLRGLTEAFF
CDR3nt: TGTGCCAGCAGTCCCCCCCTCAGAGGGCTTACTGAAGCTTTCTTT
d_gene: -
abundance: many
v_gene: TRBV27
j_gene: TRBJ1-1

CDR3aa: CASSLAGTGGLIGGYTF
CDR3nt: TGTGCCAGCAGTTTAGCAGGGACAGGGGGCCTTATTGGTGGCTACACCTTC
d_gene: TRBD1
abundance: -
v_gene: TRBV12-3/TRBV12-4
j_gene: TRBJ1-2

CDR3aa: CSVAGQGTYEQYF
CDR3nt: TGCAGCGTAGCGGGACAGGGGACGTACGAGCAGTACTTC
d_gene: TRBD1
abundance: many
v_gene: TRBV29-1
j_gene: TRBJ2-7

CDR3aa: CASSHPTGKNTIYF
CDR3nt: TGCGCCAGCAGCCATCCGACAGGGAAAAACACCATATATTTT
d_gene: TRBD1
abundance: -
v_gene: TRBV4-1
j_gene: TRBJ1-3

CDR3aa: CSVLGVSGKIAKNIQYF
CDR3nt: TGCAGTGTTTTAGGGGTTAGCGGGAAAATAGCCAAAAACATTCAGTACTTC
d_gene: TRBD2
abundance: many
v_gene: TRBV20-1
j_gene: TRBJ2-4

CDR3aa: CASSSSVQETQYF
CDR3nt: TGCGCCAGCAGCTCTAGCGTACAAGAGACCCAGTACTTC
d_gene: -
abundance: many
v_gene: TRBV4-1
j_gene: TRBJ2-5

CDR3aa: CASGPPMGARNTIYF
CDR3nt: TGTGCTAGTGGCCCTCCGATGGGGGCTCGAAACACCATATATTTT
d_gene: -
abundance: many
v_gene: TRBV12-5
j_gene: TRBJ1-3

CDR3aa: CASSLFEGAPYEQYF
CDR3nt: TGTGCCAGCAGCCTTTTCGAGGGGGCCCCCTACGAGCAGTACTTC
d_gene: TRBD1
abundance: -
v_gene: TRBV3-1
j_gene: TRBJ2-7

CDR3aa: CSAWSETPSYEQYF
CDR3nt: TGCAGTGCTTGGTCGGAGACACCGTCCTACGAGCAGTACTTC
d_gene: -
abundance: few
v_gene: TRBV20-1
j_gene: TRBJ2-7

CDR3aa: CSAQGGTKNIQYF
CDR3nt: TGCAGCGCACAGGGGGGGACCAAAAACATTCAGTACTTC
d_gene: -
abundance: few
v_gene: TRBV29-1
j_gene: TRBJ2-4

CDR3aa: CASSLDTSYEQYF
CDR3nt: TGTGCCAGCAGCTTAGATACCTCCTACGAGCAGTACTTC
d_gene: -
abundance: many
v_gene: TRBV7-8
j_gene: TRBJ2-7

CDR3aa: CASSPPGRSQETQYF
CDR3nt: TGTGCCAGCTCACCACCGGGCCGTTCCCAAGAGACCCAGTACTTC
d_gene: -
abundance: -
v_gene: TRBV18
j_gene: TRBJ2-5

CDR3aa: CASMGNSPLHF
CDR3nt: TGTGCCAGCATGGGGAATTCACCCCTCCACTTT
d_gene: -
abundance: many
v_gene: TRBV28
j_gene: TRBJ1-6

CDR3aa: CASGPRDLRETQYF
CDR3nt: TGTGCCAGCGGACCCCGGGACCTAAGAGAGACCCAGTACTTC
d_gene: -
abundance: many
v_gene: TRBV6-1
j_gene: TRBJ2-5

CDR3aa: CASSLTRLAGNYEQYF
CDR3nt: TGTGCCAGCAGCTTAACGCGACTAGCGGGGAACTACGAGCAGTACTTC
d_gene: TRBD2
abundance: many
v_gene: TRBV7-9
j_gene: TRBJ2-7

CDR3aa: CASSSRDRPEAFF
CDR3nt: TGTGCCAGCAGCTCCCGGGACAGACCTGAAGCTTTCTTT
d_gene: TRBD1
abundance: many
v_gene: TRBV7-2
j_gene: TRBJ1-1

CDR3aa: CASRFSAETTEAFF
CDR3nt: TGTGCCAGCAGGTTTTCAGCAGAGACCACTGAAGCTTTCTTT
d_gene: -
abundance: -
v_gene: TRBV6-1
j_gene: TRBJ1-1

CDR3aa: CSARDIGGYGYTF
CDR3nt: TGCAGTGCTAGAGATATCGGGGGATATGGCTACACCTTC
d_gene: -
abundance: many
v_gene: TRBV20-1
j_gene: TRBJ1-2

CDR3aa: CASSEWDNYGYTF
CDR3nt: TGTGCCAGCAGTGAGTGGGACAACTATGGCTACACCTTC
d_gene: -
abundance: few
v_gene: TRBV25-1
j_gene: TRBJ1-2

CDR3aa: CASTSPRGSREQYF
CDR3nt: TGTGCCAGCACCTCTCCCCGGGGTTCTAGGGAGCAGTACTTC
d_gene: -
abundance: many
v_gene: TRBV6-5
j_gene: TRBJ2-7

CDR3aa: CASSIPGRQETQYF
CDR3nt: TGTGCCAGCAGTATACCGGGACGGCAAGAGACCCAGTACTTC
d_gene: -
abundance: -
v_gene: TRBV12-3/TRBV12-4
j_gene: TRBJ2-5

CDR3aa: CASTVSGTEGYTF
CDR3nt: TGTGCCAGCACCGTAAGTGGGACAGAAGGCTACACCTTC
d_gene: TRBD1
abundance: many
v_gene: TRBV12-3/TRBV12-4
j_gene: TRBJ1-2

CDR3aa: CATSRADRVDGYTF
CDR3nt: TGTGCCACCAGCCGAGCAGACAGGGTCGATGGCTACACCTTC
d_gene: TRBD1
abundance: many
v_gene: TRBV15
j_gene: TRBJ1-2

CDR3aa: CASRPDRGLGYTF
CDR3nt: TGTGCCAGCAGACCTGACAGGGGGCTTGGCTACACCTTC
d_gene: TRBD1
abundance: -
v_gene: TRBV6-1
j_gene: TRBJ1-2

CDR3aa: CAWSAGSNLNTEAFF
CDR3nt: TGTGCCTGGAGTGCTGGGTCTAACTTGAACACTGAAGCTTTCTTT
d_gene: -
abundance: -
v_gene: TRBV30
j_gene: TRBJ1-1

CDR3aa: CASRPTGVGGYTF
CDR3nt: TGTGCCAGCAGACCTACAGGGGTAGGTGGCTACACCTTC
d_gene: TRBD1
abundance: many
v_gene: TRBV12-3/TRBV12-4
j_gene: TRBJ1-2

CDR3aa: CASTILAGGGTGELFF
CDR3nt: TGTGCCAGCACAATTCTAGCGGGAGGAGGCACCGGGGAGCTGTTTTTT
d_gene: TRBD2
abundance: many
v_gene: TRBV27
j_gene: TRBJ2-2

CDR3aa: CASPSGNNYEQYF
CDR3nt: TGTGCCAGCCCCAGCGGGAATAACTACGAGCAGTACTTC
d_gene: TRBD2
abundance: many
v_gene: TRBV27
j_gene: TRBJ2-7

CDR3aa: CASSVRATLEEQYF
CDR3nt: TGTGCCAGCAGTGTGCGGGCCACATTGGAGGAGCAGTACTTC
d_gene: -
abundance: many
v_gene: TRBV6-1
j_gene: TRBJ2-7

CDR3aa: CARQTDRGYEQYF
CDR3nt: TGTGCCAGACAGACGGACAGGGGCTACGAGCAGTACTTC
d_gene: TRBD1
abundance: few
v_gene: TRBV2
j_gene: TRBJ2-7

CDR3aa: CVSSSGPQQYF
CDR3nt: TGTGTCAGCAGTTCGGGACCACAACAGTACTTC
d_gene: -
abundance: -
v_gene: TRBV27
j_gene: TRBJ2-4

CDR3aa: CSASGQGLVSEQYF
CDR3nt: TGCAGTGCTTCCGGACAGGGACTGGTAAGCGAGCAGTACTTC
d_gene: TRBD1
abundance: many
v_gene: TRBV20-1
j_gene: TRBJ2-7

CDR3aa: CASSLTQLAPLGGGELFF
CDR3nt: TGCGCCAGCAGCCTTACACAACTAGCGCCTTTGGGCGGCGGGGAGCTGTTTTTT
d_gene: TRBD2
abundance: few
v_gene: TRBV4-1
j_gene: TRBJ2-2

CDR3aa: CASRTVLSSEAFF
CDR3nt: TGTGCCAGCAGGACAGTACTGAGCTCTGAAGCTTTCTTT
d_gene: -
abundance: -
v_gene: TRBV12-3/TRBV12-4
j_gene: TRBJ1-1

CDR3aa: CASSHASLPSGAFF
CDR3nt: TGCGCCAGCAGCCATGCGTCCCTGCCCTCGGGGGCTTTCTTT
d_gene: -
abundance: -
v_gene: TRBV4-1
j_gene: TRBJ1-1

CDR3aa: CASSQGGEQPQHF
CDR3nt: TGTGCCAGCAGCCAAGGGGGCGAACAGCCCCAGCATTTT
d_gene: -
abundance: many
v_gene: TRBV3-1
j_gene: TRBJ1-5

CDR3aa: CASSLGHGGTEAFF
CDR3nt: TGTGCCAGCAGCTTGGGTCATGGAGGGACTGAAGCTTTCTTT
d_gene: -
abundance: few
v_gene: TRBV5-6
j_gene: TRBJ1-1

CDR3aa: CASSLWGSSVRETQYF
CDR3nt: TGTGCCAGCAGTTTATGGGGAAGCAGCGTAAGAGAGACCCAGTACTTC
d_gene: -
abundance: many
v_gene: TRBV12-3/TRBV12-4
j_gene: TRBJ2-5

CDR3aa: CASSPPPQDSGNTIYF
CDR3nt: TGTGCCAGCAGCCCCCCCCCGCAGGACTCCGGAAACACCATATATTTT
d_gene: -
abundance: few
v_gene: TRBV11-2
j_gene: TRBJ1-3

CDR3aa: CATSDSTTGIVQPQHF
CDR3nt: TGTGCCACCAGTGATTCTACGACAGGGATTGTCCAGCCCCAGCATTTT
d_gene: TRBD1
abundance: many
v_gene: TRBV24-1
j_gene: TRBJ1-5

CDR3aa: CASSLLAGAGETQYF
CDR3nt: TGTGCCAGCAGTTTACTAGCGGGGGCCGGGGAGACCCAGTACTTC
d_gene: TRBD2
abundance: many
v_gene: TRBV12-3/TRBV12-4
j_gene: TRBJ2-5

CDR3aa: CASSQPGTREAFF
CDR3nt: TGTGCCAGCAGTCAACCCGGGACACGGGAAGCTTTCTTT
d_gene: -
abundance: many
v_gene: TRBV28
j_gene: TRBJ1-1

CDR3aa: CSARQRTAPYEQYF
CDR3nt: TGCAGTGCTAGACAAAGGACGGCACCATACGAGCAGTACTTC
d_gene: -
abundance: many
v_gene: TRBV20-1
j_gene: TRBJ2-7

CDR3aa: CASSSGTQKNIQYF
CDR3nt: TGCGCCAGCAGCTCCGGGACACAAAAAAACATTCAGTACTTC
d_gene: -
abundance: few
v_gene: TRBV5-1
j_gene: TRBJ2-4

CDR3aa: CASSQDRTGGVAQYF
CDR3nt: TGCGCCAGCAGCCAAGATCGGACCGGGGGGGTGGCCCAGTACTTC
d_gene: TRBD2
abundance: many
v_gene: TRBV4-1
j_gene: TRBJ2-5

CDR3aa: CASSLGVGTPDGYTF
CDR3nt: TGTGCCAGCAGCTTAGGGGTCGGGACGCCCGATGGCTACACCTTC
d_gene: -
abundance: many
v_gene: TRBV7-9
j_gene: TRBJ1-2

CDR3aa: CASSATGGGTEAFF
CDR3nt: TGTGCCAGCAGCGCGACAGGGGGAGGAACTGAAGCTTTCTTT
d_gene: TRBD1
abundance: many
v_gene: TRBV9
j_gene: TRBJ1-1

CDR3aa: CASSLTGDRSRNYGYTF
CDR3nt: TGTGCCAGCAGCTTAACGGGGGACAGGTCTCGAAACTATGGCTACACCTTC
d_gene: TRBD1
abundance: many
v_gene: TRBV7-3
j_gene: TRBJ1-2

CDR3aa: CASRKKSGLSNTGELFF
CDR3nt: TGTGCCAGCAGAAAAAAGTCGGGACTATCAAACACCGGGGAGCTGTTTTTT
d_gene: TRBD2
abundance: few
v_gene: TRBV6-1
j_gene: TRBJ2-2

CDR3aa: CASSLWGSLEQYF
CDR3nt: TGTGCCAGCAGTTTATGGGGGAGTCTCGAGCAGTACTTC
d_gene: -
abundance: many
v_gene: TRBV27
j_gene: TRBJ2-7

CDR3aa: CASSDSGRAEAFF
CDR3nt: TGTGCCAGCAGTGACTCAGGGCGTGCTGAAGCTTTCTTT
d_gene: -
abundance: many
v_gene: TRBV6-4
j_gene: TRBJ1-1

CDR3aa: CASSLSLSTYEQYF
CDR3nt: TGTGCCAGCAGTTTATCCCTCTCGACCTACGAGCAGTACTTC
d_gene: -
abundance: many
v_gene: TRBV28
j_gene: TRBJ2-7